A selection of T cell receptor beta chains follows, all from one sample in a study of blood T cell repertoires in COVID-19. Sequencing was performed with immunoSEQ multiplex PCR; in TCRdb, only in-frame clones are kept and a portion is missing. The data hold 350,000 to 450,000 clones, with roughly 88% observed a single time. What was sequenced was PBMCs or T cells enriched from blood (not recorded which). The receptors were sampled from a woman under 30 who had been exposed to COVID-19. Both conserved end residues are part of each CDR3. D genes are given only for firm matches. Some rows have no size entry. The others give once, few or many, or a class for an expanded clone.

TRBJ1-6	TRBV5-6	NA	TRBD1	TGTGCCAGCGGAGACAGGGGAGGTTCCTATAATTCACCCCTCCACTTT	CASGDRGGSYNSPLHF
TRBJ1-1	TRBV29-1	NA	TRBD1	TGCAGCGTAGGGACAGGGAACACTGAAGCTTTCTTT	CSVGTGNTEAFF
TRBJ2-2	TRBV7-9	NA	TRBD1	TGTGCCAGCAGCCACCGACAGGGGCTAACCGGGGAGCTGTTTTTT	CASSHRQGLTGELFF
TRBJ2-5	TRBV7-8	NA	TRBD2	TGTGCCAGCAGCTCTCGCCGAGGACTAGCGGGAGACGGGGAGACCCAGTACTTC	CASSSRRGLAGDGETQYF
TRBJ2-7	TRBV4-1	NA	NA	TGCGCCAGCAGCCAAGTAGTTATAAGCTCCTACGAGCAGTACTTC	CASSQVVISSYEQYF
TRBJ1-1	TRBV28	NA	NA	TGTGCCAGCAGTTTATCTAGGGCAGCGGGAGCCACTGAAGCTTTCTTT	CASSLSRAAGATEAFF
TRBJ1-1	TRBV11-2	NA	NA	TGTGCCAGCAGCTTAGTACTGCGGGAGGACACTGAAGCTTTCTTT	CASSLVLREDTEAFF
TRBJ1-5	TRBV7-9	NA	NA	TGTGCCAGCAGCTTACACAATCAGCCCCAGCATTTT	CASSLHNQPQHF
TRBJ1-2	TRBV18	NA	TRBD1	TGTGCCAGCTCACCTACAGGGGAAGCAAACTATGGCTACACCTTC	CASSPTGEANYGYTF
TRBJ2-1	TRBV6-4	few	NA	TGTGCCAGCAGTGGCGCCGACGGGACTCCCAATGAGCAGTTCTTC	CASSGADGTPNEQFF
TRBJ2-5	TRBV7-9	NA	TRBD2	TGTGCCAGCACCTCCCCGACGGAGCGGGGGGCCTTCCAAGAGACCCAGTACTTC	CASTSPTERGAFQETQYF
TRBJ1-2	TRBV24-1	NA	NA	TGTGCCACCAGTGACTCCGGGTCAAGCTATGGCTACACCTTC	CATSDSGSSYGYTF
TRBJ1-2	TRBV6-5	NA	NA	TGTGCCAGCAGTTACCGTCCGGGATATAACTATGGCTACACCTTC	CASSYRPGYNYGYTF
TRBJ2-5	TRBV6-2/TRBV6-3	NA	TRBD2	TGTGCCAGCAGTTACCGGTCGGGGGGTAGGCAAGAGACCCAGTACTTC	CASSYRSGGRQETQYF
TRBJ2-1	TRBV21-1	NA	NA	TGTGCCAGCAGGAAAAGATCAAGCGGGAGTTTAAAATACTACAATGAGCAGTTCTTC	CASRKRSSGSLKYYNEQFF
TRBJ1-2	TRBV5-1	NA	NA	TGCGCCAGCAGCTTGGATCAGGGTCAGGTTTATGGCTACACCTTC	CASSLDQGQVYGYTF
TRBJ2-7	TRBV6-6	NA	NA	TGTGCCAGCAGTTTATATAACACCGGGAACTACGAGCAGTACTTC	CASSLYNTGNYEQYF
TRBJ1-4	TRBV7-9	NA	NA	TGTGCCAGCAGCTTAGACCGTATTGGGCTGGCTAATGAAAAACTGTTTTTT	CASSLDRIGLANEKLFF
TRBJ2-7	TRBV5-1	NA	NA	TGCGCCAGCAGCTTTGGGGGCGGAGGCTACGAGCAGTACTTC	CASSFGGGGYEQYF
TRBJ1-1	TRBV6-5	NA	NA	TGTGCCAGCAGTCTCGGGACATTCTCTGAAGCTTTCTTT	CASSLGTFSEAFF
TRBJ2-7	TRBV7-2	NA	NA	TGTGCCAGCAGCCTAAGTACGGGGACACCCTCCTACGAGCAGTACTTC	CASSLSTGTPSYEQYF
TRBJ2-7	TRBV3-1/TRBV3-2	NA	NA	TGTGCCAGCAGCCAAAGCTCAGGATCCTACGAGCAGTACTTC	CASSQSSGSYEQYF
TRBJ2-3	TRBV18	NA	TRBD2	TGTGCCAGCTCACCAAGACTAGCGGGAATCGATACGCAGTATTTT	CASSPRLAGIDTQYF
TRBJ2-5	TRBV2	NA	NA	TGTGCCACCAGGACAGAGGCAGAGACCCAGTACTTC	CATRTEAETQYF
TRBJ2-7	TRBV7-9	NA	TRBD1	TGTGCCAGCAGCCCAGGGACAGGGTATGAGCAGTACTTC	CASSPGTGYEQYF
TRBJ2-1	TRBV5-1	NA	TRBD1	TGCGCCAGCAGCCCCCCGGGACAGGGGAGCAATGAGCAGTTCTTC	CASSPPGQGSNEQFF
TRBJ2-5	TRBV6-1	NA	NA	TGTGCCAGCAGTGAAGAACTCGCTAAGACCCAGTACTTC	CASSEELAKTQYF
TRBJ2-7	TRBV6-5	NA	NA	TGTGCCAGCAGTTACAGGCCTAGCTCCTACGAGCAGTACTTC	CASSYRPSSYEQYF
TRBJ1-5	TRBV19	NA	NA	TGTGCCAGTAGTGTCGACAGTTATAGCAATCAGCCCCAGCATTTT	CASSVDSYSNQPQHF
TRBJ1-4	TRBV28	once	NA	TGTGCCAGCAGACTAGGAGCCAACGGTAATGAAAAACTGTTTTTT	CASRLGANGNEKLFF
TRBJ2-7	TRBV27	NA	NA	TGTGCCAGCAGTTTTGGCAGGGCCTACGAGCAGTACTTC	CASSFGRAYEQYF
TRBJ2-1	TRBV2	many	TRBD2	TGTGCCAGCAGTGATCCCACCCGGCGGGAGGGCCACAATGAGCAGTTCTTC	CASSDPTRREGHNEQFF
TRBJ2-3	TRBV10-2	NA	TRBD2	TGCGCCAGCAGTCTAGCGGGGGGGGACACAGATACGCAGTATTTT	CASSLAGGDTDTQYF
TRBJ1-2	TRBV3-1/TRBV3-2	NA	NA	TGTGCCAGCAGCCAATCTAGCTACGGCTACACCTTC	CASSQSSYGYTF
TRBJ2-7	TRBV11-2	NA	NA	TGTGCCAGCAGCTTAGAGATGGGCCCTCTCTACGAGCAGTACTTC	CASSLEMGPLYEQYF
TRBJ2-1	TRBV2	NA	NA	TGTGCCAGCAGTGACGAGCACAGCTCCTACAATGAGCAGTTCTTC	CASSDEHSSYNEQFF
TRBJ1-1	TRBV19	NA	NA	TGTGCCAGTAGTTTCGGACAGAACACTGAAGCTTTCTTT	CASSFGQNTEAFF
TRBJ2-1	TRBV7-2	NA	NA	TGTGCCAGTGGGTCTAGCCGGTACAATGAGCAGTTCTTC	CASGSSRYNEQFF
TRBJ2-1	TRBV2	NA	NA	TGTGCCAGCAGTGACGGTCGAGGCAGCTCTAATGAGCAGTTCTTC	CASSDGRGSSNEQFF
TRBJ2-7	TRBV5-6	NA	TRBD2	TGTGCCAGCAGCTCTCCCGGGGGGGTCCACGAGCAGTACTTC	CASSSPGGVHEQYF
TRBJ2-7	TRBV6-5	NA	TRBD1	TGTGCCGGGGGACAGGGTTACGAGCAGTACTTC	CAGGQGYEQYF
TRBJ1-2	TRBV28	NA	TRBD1	TGTGCCAGCAGTTTTTGGGGACAGGGCTCATTCTATGGCTACACCTTC	CASSFWGQGSFYGYTF
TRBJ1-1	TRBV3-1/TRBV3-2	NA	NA	TGTGCCAGCAGCCAAGATTACGGCGGGGGTGACACTGAAGCTTTCTTT	CASSQDYGGGDTEAFF
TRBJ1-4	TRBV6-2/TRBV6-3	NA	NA	TGTGCCAGCAGTTCGATGGCTAGGAATGAAAAACTGTTTTTT	CASSSMARNEKLFF
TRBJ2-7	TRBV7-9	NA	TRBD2	TGTGCCAGCAGCCGGGGGGGTCTGGGACGCGAGCAGTACTTC	CASSRGGLGREQYF
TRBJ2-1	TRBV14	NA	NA	TGTGCCAGCAGCCAATCGATAGCGTCTTACAATGAGCAGTTCTTC	CASSQSIASYNEQFF
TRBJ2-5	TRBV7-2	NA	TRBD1	TGTGCCAGCAGCTTCGTGGGACAGGGCGCGGAGACCCAGTACTTC	CASSFVGQGAETQYF
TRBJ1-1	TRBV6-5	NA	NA	TGTGCCAGCGGCTTAGGAGACACTGAAGCTTTCTTT	CASGLGDTEAFF
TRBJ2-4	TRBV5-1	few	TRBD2	TGCGCCAGCAGCGTTACTAGCGGGGGGAACCAAAACATTCAGTACTTC	CASSVTSGGNQNIQYF
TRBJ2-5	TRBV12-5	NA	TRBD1	TGTGCTAGTGGTTTGGTACATAATGGACAGGGGCAAGAGACCCAGTACTTC	CASGLVHNGQGQETQYF
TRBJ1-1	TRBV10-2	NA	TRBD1	TGCGCCAGCAGCGGACAGGGAGTGGGTGAAGCTTTCTTT	CASSGQGVGEAFF
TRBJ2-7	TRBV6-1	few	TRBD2	TGTGCCAGCAGTGCTCCCCGAGGACTAGCGGACTACGAGCAGTACTTC	CASSAPRGLADYEQYF